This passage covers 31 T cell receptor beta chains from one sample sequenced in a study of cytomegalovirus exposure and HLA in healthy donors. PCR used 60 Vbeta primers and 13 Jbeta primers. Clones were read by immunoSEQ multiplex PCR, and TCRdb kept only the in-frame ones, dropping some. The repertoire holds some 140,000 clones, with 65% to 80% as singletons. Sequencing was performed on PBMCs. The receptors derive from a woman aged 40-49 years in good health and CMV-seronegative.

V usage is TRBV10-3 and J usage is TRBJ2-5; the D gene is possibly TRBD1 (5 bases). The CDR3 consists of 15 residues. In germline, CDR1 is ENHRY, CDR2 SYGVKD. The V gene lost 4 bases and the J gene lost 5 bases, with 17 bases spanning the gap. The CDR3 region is CAISGSDSLGETQYF. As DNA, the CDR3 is TGTGCCATCAGTGGATCCGACAGTCTGGGGGAGACCCAGTACTTC.

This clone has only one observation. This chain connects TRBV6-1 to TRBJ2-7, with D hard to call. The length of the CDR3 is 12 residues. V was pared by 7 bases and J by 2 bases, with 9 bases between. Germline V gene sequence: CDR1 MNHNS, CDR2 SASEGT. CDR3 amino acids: CASNRHPYEQYF. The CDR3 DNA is TGTGCCAGCAATCGACACCCCTACGAGCAGTACTTC.

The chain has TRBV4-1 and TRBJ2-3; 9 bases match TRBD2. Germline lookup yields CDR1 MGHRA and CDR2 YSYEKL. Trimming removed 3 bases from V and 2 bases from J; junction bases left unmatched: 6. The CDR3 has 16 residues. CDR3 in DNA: TGCGCCAGCAGCCATAGGCGGGAGGGTCTCACAGATACGCAGTATTTT. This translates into CASSHRREGLTDTQYF.

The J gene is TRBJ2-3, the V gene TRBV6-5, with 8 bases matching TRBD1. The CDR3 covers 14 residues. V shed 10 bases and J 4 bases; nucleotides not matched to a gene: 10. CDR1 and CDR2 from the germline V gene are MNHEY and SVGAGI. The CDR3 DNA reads TGTGCCACCCGACGACAGGGGCGGGCAGATACGCAGTATTTT. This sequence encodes CATRRQGRADTQYF.

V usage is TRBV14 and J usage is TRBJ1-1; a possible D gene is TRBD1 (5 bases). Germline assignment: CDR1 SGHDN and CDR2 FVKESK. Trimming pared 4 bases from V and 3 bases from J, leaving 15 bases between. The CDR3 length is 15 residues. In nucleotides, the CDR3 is TGTGCCAGCAGCCTCAGAACTGGCAGGGACACTGAAGCTTTCTTT. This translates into CASSLRTGRDTEAFF.

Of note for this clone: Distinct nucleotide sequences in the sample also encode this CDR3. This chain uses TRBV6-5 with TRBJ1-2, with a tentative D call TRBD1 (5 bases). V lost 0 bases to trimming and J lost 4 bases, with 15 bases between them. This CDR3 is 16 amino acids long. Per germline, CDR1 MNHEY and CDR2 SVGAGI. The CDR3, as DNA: TGTGCCAGCAGTTACTCGTGGAGGGGAGGTGGCTATGGCTACACCTTC. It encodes CASSYSWRGGGYGYTF.

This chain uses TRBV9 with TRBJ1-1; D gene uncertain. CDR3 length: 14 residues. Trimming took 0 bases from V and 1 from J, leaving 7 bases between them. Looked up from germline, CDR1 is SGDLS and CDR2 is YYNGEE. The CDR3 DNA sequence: TGTGCCAGCAGCGTAGGAGGGCCGAACACTGAAGCTTTCTTT. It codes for CASSVGGPNTEAFF. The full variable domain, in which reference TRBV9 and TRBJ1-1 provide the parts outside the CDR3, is DSGVTQTPKHLITATGQRVTLRCSPRSGDLSVYWYQQSLDQGLQFLIQYYNGEERAKGNILERFSAQQFPDLHSELNLSSLELGDSALYFCASSVGGPNTEAFFGQGTRLTVV.

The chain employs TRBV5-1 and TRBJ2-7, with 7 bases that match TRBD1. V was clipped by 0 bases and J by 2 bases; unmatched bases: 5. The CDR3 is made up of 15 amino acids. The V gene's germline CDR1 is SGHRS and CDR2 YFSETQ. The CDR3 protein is CASSLEGQNTYEQYF. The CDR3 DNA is TGCGCCAGCAGCTTGGAGGGACAGAACACCTACGAGCAGTACTTC. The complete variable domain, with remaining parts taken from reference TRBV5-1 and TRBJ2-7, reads KAGVTQTPRYLIKTRGQQVTLSCSPISGHRSVSWYQQTPGQGLQFLFEYFSETQRNKGNFPGRFSGRQFSNSRSEMNVSTLELGDSALYLCASSLEGQNTYEQYFGPGTRLTVT.

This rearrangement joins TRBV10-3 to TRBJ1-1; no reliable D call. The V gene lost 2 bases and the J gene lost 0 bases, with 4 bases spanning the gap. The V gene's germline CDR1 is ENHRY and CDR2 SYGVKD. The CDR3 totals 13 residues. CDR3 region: CAISEEVNTEAFF. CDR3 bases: TGTGCCATCAGTGAGGAGGTGAACACTGAAGCTTTCTTT.

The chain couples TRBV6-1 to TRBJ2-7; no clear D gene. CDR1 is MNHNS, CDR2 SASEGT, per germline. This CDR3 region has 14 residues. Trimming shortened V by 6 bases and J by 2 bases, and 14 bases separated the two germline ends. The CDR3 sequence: CASRYSTQPYEQYF. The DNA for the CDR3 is TGTGCCAGCAGGTATTCCACACAACCCTACGAGCAGTACTTC.

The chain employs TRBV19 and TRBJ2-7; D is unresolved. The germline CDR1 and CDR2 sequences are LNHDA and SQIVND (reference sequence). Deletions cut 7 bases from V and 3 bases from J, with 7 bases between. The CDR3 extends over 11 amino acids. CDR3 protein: CASTDNYEQYF. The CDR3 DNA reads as TGTGCCAGTACCGACAACTACGAGCAGTACTTC.

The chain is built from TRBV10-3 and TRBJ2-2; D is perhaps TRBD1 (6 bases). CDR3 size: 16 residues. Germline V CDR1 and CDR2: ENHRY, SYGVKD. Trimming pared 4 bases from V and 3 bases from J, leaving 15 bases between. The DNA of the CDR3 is TGTGCCATCAGTGGTTCCGCAGGGGCCCACACCGGGGAGCTGTTTTTT. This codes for CAISGSAGAHTGELFF.

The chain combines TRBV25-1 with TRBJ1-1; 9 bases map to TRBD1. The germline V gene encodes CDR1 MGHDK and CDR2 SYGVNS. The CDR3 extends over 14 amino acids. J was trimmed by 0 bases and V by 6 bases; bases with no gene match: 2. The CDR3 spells CASRGQGLNTEAFF. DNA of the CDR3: TGTGCCAGCAGGGGACAGGGTTTGAACACTGAAGCTTTCTTT.

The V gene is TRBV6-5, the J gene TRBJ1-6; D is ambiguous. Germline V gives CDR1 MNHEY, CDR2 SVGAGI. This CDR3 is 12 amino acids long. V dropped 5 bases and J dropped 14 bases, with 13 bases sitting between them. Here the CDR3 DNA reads TGTGCCAGCAGTCCGCCAGGATTATCCCTCCACTTT. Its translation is CASSPPGLSLHF.

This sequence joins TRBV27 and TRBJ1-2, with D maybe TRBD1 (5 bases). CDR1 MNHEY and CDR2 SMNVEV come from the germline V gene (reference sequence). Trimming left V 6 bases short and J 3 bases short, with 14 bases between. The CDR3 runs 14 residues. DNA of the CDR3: TGTGCCAGCAGGACGTCCGGGACTTACTATGGCTACACCTTC. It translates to CASRTSGTYYGYTF.

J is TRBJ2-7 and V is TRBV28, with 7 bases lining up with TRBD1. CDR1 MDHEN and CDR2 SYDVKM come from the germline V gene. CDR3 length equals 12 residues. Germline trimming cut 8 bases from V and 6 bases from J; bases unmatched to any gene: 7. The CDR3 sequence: CASGYRGGEQYF. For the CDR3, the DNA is TGTGCCAGCGGCTACAGGGGTGGCGAGCAGTACTTC.

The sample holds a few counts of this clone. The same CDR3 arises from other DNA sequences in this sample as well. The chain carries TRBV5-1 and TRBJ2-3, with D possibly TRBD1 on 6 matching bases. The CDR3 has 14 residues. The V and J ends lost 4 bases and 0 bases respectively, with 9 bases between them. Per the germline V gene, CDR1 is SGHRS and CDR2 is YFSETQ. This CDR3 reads CASSLDSSTDTQYF. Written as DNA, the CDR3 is TGCGCCAGCAGCCTGGACAGTAGCACAGATACGCAGTATTTT.

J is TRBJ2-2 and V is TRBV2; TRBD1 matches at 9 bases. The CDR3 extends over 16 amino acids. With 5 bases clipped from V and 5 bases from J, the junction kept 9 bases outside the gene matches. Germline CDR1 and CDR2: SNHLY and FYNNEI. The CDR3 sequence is CASSPGQGLKTGELFF. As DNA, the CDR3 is TGTGCCAGCAGTCCGGGACAGGGATTAAAGACCGGGGAGCTGTTTTTT. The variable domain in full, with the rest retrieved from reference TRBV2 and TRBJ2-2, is EPEVTQTPSHQVTQMGQEVILRCVPISNHLYFYWYRQILGQKVEFLVSFYNNEISEKSEIFDDQFSVERPDGSNFTLKIRSTKLEDSAMYFCASSPGQGLKTGELFFGEGSRLTVL.

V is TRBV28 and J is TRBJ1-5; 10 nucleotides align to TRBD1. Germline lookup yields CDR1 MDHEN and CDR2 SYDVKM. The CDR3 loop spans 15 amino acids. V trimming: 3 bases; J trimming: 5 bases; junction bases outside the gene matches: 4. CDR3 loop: CASSLVTGGYQPQHF. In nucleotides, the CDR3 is TGTGCCAGCAGTTTGGTGACAGGGGGCTATCAGCCCCAGCATTTT.

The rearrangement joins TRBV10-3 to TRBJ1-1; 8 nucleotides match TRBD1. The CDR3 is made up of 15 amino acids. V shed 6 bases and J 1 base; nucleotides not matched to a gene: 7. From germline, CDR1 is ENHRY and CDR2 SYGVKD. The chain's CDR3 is CAIRDPGQGNTEAFF. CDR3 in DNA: TGTGCCATCAGAGACCCCGGACAGGGGAACACTGAAGCTTTCTTT.

In nucleotides, the CDR3 is TGCGCCAGCAGCTTGTCCGGGTCCACTAATGAAAAACTGTTTTTT. This gives the protein CASSLSGSTNEKLFF. The chain has TRBV5-1 and TRBJ1-4; D gene ambiguous. The CDR3 runs to 15 residues. Per germline, CDR1 SGHRS and CDR2 YFSETQ. V dropped 1 base and J dropped 2 bases, with 9 bases sitting between them.

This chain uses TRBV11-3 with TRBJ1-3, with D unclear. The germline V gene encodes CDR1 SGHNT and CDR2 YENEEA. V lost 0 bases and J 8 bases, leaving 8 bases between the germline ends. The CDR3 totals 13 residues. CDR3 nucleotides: TGTGCCAGCAGCTTAGATCTGGGAGACACCATATATTTT. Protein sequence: CASSLDLGDTIYF. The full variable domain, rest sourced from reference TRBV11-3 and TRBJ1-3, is EAGVVQSPRYKIIEKKQPVAFWCNPISGHNTLYWYLQNLGQGPELLIRYENEEAVDDSQLPKDRFSAERLKGVDSTLKIQPAELGDSAVYLCASSLDLGDTIYFGEGSWLTVV.

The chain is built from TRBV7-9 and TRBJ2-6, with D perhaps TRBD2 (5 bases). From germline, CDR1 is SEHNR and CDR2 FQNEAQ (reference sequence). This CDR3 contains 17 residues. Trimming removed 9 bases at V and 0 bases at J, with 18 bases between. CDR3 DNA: TGTGCCAGGGGAGTCGGGTCTTTGGACTCTGGGGCCAACGTCCTGACTTTC. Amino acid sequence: CARGVGSLDSGANVLTF.

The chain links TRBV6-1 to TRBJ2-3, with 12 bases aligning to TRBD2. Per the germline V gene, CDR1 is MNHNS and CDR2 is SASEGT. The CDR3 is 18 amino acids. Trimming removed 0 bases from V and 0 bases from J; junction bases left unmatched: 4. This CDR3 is CASSEAPSGRGSTDTQYF. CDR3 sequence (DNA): TGTGCCAGCAGTGAAGCGCCTAGCGGGAGGGGAAGCACAGATACGCAGTATTTT.

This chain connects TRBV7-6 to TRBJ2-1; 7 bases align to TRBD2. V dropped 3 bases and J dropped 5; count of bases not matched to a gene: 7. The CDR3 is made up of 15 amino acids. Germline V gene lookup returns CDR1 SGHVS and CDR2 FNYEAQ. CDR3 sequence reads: CASSFGGRSNNEQFF. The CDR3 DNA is TGTGCCAGCAGCTTCGGCGGGAGAAGTAACAATGAGCAGTTCTTC.

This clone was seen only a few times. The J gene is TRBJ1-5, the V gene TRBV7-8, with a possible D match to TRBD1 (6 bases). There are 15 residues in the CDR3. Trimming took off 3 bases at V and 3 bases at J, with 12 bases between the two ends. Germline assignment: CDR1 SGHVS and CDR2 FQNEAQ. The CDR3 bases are TGTGCCAGCAGCTTCTCGACAGGAGCCAATCAGCCCCAGCATTTT. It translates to CASSFSTGANQPQHF.

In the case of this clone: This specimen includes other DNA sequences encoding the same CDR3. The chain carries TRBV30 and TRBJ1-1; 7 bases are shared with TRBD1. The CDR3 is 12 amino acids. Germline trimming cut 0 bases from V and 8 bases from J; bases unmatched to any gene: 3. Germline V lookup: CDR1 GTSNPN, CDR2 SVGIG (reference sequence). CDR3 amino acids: CAWSVQGGEAFF. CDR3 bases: TGTGCCTGGAGTGTACAAGGGGGCGAAGCTTTCTTT.

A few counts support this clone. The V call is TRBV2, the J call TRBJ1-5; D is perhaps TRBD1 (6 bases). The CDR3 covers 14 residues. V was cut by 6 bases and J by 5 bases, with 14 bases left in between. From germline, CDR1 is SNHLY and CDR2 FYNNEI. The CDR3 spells CASRGGARDQPQHF. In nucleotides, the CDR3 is TGTGCCAGCAGGGGGGGGGCGAGGGATCAGCCCCAGCATTTT.

Here the CDR3 reads CASRRRGGPYEQYF. CDR3 nucleotides: TGTGCCAGCCGGAGGCGGGGGGGCCCCTACGAGCAGTACTTC. The chain joins TRBV2 to TRBJ2-7, with 9 bases identical to TRBD2. The length of the CDR3 is 14 residues. CDR1 is SNHLY and CDR2 is FYNNEI in the germline V gene. V was clipped by 8 bases and J by 2 bases; unmatched bases: 7.

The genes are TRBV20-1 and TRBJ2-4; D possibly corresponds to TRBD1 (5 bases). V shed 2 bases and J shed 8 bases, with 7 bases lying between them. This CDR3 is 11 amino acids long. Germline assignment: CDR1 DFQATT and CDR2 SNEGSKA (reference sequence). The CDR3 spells CSARLGDIQYF. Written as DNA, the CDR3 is TGCAGTGCTAGATTAGGGGACATTCAGTACTTC.

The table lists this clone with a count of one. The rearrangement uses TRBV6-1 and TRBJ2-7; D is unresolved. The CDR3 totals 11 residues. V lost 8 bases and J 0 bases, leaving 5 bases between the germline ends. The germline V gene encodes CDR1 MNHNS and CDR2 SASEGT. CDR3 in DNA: TGTGCCAGCCACAGCTCCTACGAGCAGTACTTC. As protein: CASHSSYEQYF.